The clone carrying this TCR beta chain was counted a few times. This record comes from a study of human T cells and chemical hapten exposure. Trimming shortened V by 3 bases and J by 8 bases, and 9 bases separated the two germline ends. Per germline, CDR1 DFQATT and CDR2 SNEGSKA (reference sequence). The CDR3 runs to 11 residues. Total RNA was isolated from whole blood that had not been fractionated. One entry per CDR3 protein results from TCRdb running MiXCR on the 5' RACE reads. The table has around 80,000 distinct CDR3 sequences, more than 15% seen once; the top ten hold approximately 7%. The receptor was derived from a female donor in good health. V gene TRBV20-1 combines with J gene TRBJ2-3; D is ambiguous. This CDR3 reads CSASAVGTQYF. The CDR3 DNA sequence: TGCAGTGCTAGTGCTGTCGGTACGCAGTATTTT.